The 32 T cell receptor beta chains below were found in one sample sequenced in a study of cytotoxic CD8 clonotypes in ibrutinib-treated CLL. Some clones are missing from TCRdb's copy, which holds only in-frame ones; the method was immunoSEQ multiplex PCR. The table lists roughly 220,000 clones, 75% to 80% of them singletons. Specimen: PBMCs, collected after 12 months of ibrutinib treatment. Every receptor here comes from a human donor with chronic lymphocytic leukemia.

The chain has TRBV2 and TRBJ1-1, with D possibly matching TRBD1 (5 bases). V shed 4 bases and J shed 1 base, with 10 bases lying between them. Germline assignment: CDR1 SNHLY and CDR2 FYNNEI. The CDR3 runs to 14 residues. The DNA for the CDR3 is TGTGCCAGCAGTGTTCGACAGCAGAACACTGAAGCTTTCTTT. Amino acid sequence: CASSVRQQNTEAFF.

This clone came up many times. The chain has TRBV5-4 and TRBJ2-3; D ambiguous. V was trimmed by 2 bases and J by 1 base, leaving 2 bases between them. Per germline, CDR1 SGHNT and CDR2 YYREEE (reference sequence). The length of the CDR3 is 12 residues. The CDR3 coding sequence is TGTGCCAGCAGCTTCCGCACAGATACGCAGTATTTT. This gives the protein CASSFRTDTQYF.

This clone was seen a few times. As DNA, the CDR3 is TGTGCCAGCACCGGGGGTGAGTTGCGAAACTATGGCTACACCTTC. Translated: CASTGGELRNYGYTF. V is TRBV28 and J is TRBJ1-2; weak D call: TRBD1 (5 bases). The germline V and J ends were trimmed by 7 bases and 2 bases, with 17 bases remaining between them. CDR3 length: 15 residues. Germline lookup yields CDR1 MDHEN and CDR2 SYDVKM.

The V gene is TRBV4-1, the J gene TRBJ2-1; the D gene is possibly TRBD2 (6 bases). The germline V gene encodes CDR1 MGHRA and CDR2 YSYEKL. The CDR3 loop spans 17 amino acids. V was cut by 1 base and J by 3 bases, with 16 bases left in between. The CDR3 spells CASSQGSAKRVYNEQFF. DNA of the CDR3: TGCGCCAGCAGCCAAGGTTCTGCTAAGCGGGTCTACAATGAGCAGTTCTTC.

This CDR3 is CASSLDRAWNTEAFF. The CDR3 DNA reads as TGTGCCAGCAGCTTAGATAGGGCCTGGAACACTGAAGCTTTCTTT. The chain employs TRBV11-2 and TRBJ1-1; D gene ambiguous. The CDR3 is 15 residues long. Trimming left V 0 bases short and J 1 base short, with 9 bases between. CDR1 and CDR2 from the germline V gene are SGHAT and FQNNGV.

This chain joins TRBV19 and TRBJ2-7; D might be TRBD1 (6 bases). Germline loops: CDR1 LNHDA, CDR2 SQIVND (reference sequence). Trimming removed 4 bases at V and 2 bases at J, with 15 bases between. The CDR3 loop spans 15 amino acids. CDR3 protein: CASSNGDTITYEQYF. In DNA form, the CDR3 reads TGTGCCAGTAGTAACGGGGACACAATAACCTACGAGCAGTACTTC.

The V gene is TRBV19, the J gene TRBJ2-7; 7 nucleotides match TRBD2. The length of the CDR3 is 15 residues. V lost 5 bases to trimming and J lost 0 bases; unmatched junction nucleotides: 7. CDR1 is LNHDA, CDR2 SQIVND, per germline (reference sequence). CDR3 bases: TGTGCCAGTAGTTTCGTGGGGGGGAGCTCCTACGAGCAGTACTTC. It specifies CASSFVGGSSYEQYF.

Written as DNA, the CDR3 is TGTGCCAGCAGCCAAGTTGGGCGGACTAGCGGGGCAGATACGCAGTATTTT. Its translation: CASSQVGRTSGADTQYF. The J gene is TRBJ2-3, the V gene TRBV4-2, with TRBD2 matching over 12 bases. Germline CDR1 is LGHNA and CDR2 is YNFKEQ. This CDR3 contains 17 residues. The ends lost 1 base at V and 4 bases at J; junction bases unmatched: 6.

The rearrangement uses TRBV28 and TRBJ2-3; TRBD2 matches 7 bases. There are 11 residues in the CDR3. Unmatched junction bases numbered 4, after V lost 2 bases and J lost 14 bases. The V gene's germline CDR1 is MDHEN and CDR2 SYDVKM. The CDR3 nucleotides are TGTGCCAGCAGTTTAGGGCGGGAGCGGTATTTT. Amino acid sequence: CASSLGRERYF.

In DNA form, the CDR3 reads TGTGCCATCGGGGGCCCCATGGGCAAAAACATTCAGTACTTC. Encoded protein: CAIGGPMGKNIQYF. J is TRBJ2-4 and V is TRBV10-3; possible D gene TRBD1, 6 bases. Trimming stripped 8 bases from V and 3 bases from J, with 14 bases between. This CDR3 is built from 14 residues. Germline-derived CDR1 and CDR2 are ENHRY and SYGVKD.

The chain employs TRBV28 and TRBJ2-1, with 9 bases aligning to TRBD2. Germline trimming cut 7 bases from V and 4 bases from J; bases unmatched to any gene: 14. The germline CDR1 and CDR2 sequences are MDHEN and SYDVKM. The CDR3 totals 17 residues. CDR3 bases: TGTGCCAGCACCAATAGCGGGCGGGAGGGCCATTACAATGAGCAGTTCTTC. Translated: CASTNSGREGHYNEQFF.

This sequence joins TRBV5-6 and TRBJ2-5, with 7 bases lining up with TRBD1. J lost 4 bases, V lost 4 bases, and 7 bases had no gene match. The germline CDR1 and CDR2 sequences are SGHDT and YYEEEE. The CDR3 has 14 amino acids. The CDR3 region is CASSRLQGPETQYF. The CDR3 DNA is TGTGCCAGCAGCCGCCTACAGGGGCCAGAGACCCAGTACTTC.

V gene TRBV11-2 combines with J gene TRBJ2-4; D is perhaps TRBD2 (6 bases). V was clipped by 1 base and J by 0 bases, with 13 bases between them. The CDR3 is 17 residues long. Germline assignment: CDR1 SGHAT and CDR2 FQNNGV. CDR3 nucleotide sequence: TGTGCCAGCAGCTTAGGGGGGACTGTGGGAGCCAAAAACATTCAGTACTTC. This encodes CASSLGGTVGAKNIQYF.

This chain uses TRBV28 with TRBJ1-2; D unclear. V was shortened by 6 bases and J by 10 bases, with 12 bases between the two germline ends. CDR3 length: 11 amino acids. CDR1 is MDHEN and CDR2 is SYDVKM in the germline V gene. CDR3 sequence: CASRRASLYTF. CDR3 in DNA: TGTGCCAGCAGGCGGGCCAGCCTCTACACCTTC.

V and J are TRBV20-1 and TRBJ1-1, with unresolved D. This CDR3 has 10 residues. With 5 bases removed from V and 9 bases from J, the gap between germline ends came to 10 bases. The germline V gene encodes CDR1 DFQATT and CDR2 SNEGSKA (reference sequence). CDR3 coding DNA: TGCAGTGCTCGACGGCAGAAAGCTTTCTTT. Translation gives CSARRQKAFF.

The rearrangement uses TRBV5-5 and TRBJ2-5; D ambiguous. This CDR3 is 11 amino acids long. V was clipped by 0 bases and J by 5 bases, with 2 bases between them. The germline CDR1 and CDR2 sequences are SGHKS and YYEKEE (reference sequence). CDR3 nucleotide sequence: TGTGCCAGCAGCTTGGCGGAGACCCAGTACTTC. Amino acid sequence: CASSLAETQYF.

V is TRBV6-5 and J is TRBJ2-7, with D perhaps TRBD1 (6 bases). The germline V and J ends were trimmed by 5 bases and 1 base, with 9 bases remaining between them. CDR1 and CDR2 (germline): MNHEY, SVGAGI. The CDR3 is 13 residues long. CDR3 in DNA: TGTGCCAGCAGTAGTACAGGGTCCTACGAGCAGTACTTC. Its translation is CASSSTGSYEQYF.

The chain joins TRBV5-1 to TRBJ2-7; D uncertain. The CDR3 is 16 amino acids. Trimming pared 7 bases from V and 1 base from J, leaving 21 bases between. Germline V gene lookup returns CDR1 SGHRS and CDR2 YFSETQ. The CDR3 region is CASRYDTHPKSYEQYF. The CDR3 DNA is TGCGCCAGCCGATACGACACTCATCCGAAGTCCTACGAGCAGTACTTC.

The V call is TRBV7-6, the J call TRBJ2-7, with 9 bases matching TRBD1. Looked up from germline, CDR1 is SGHVS and CDR2 is FNYEAQ. The CDR3 sequence is 12 residues long. With V trimmed by 6 bases and J by 7 bases, 4 bases remained unmatched. Here the CDR3 DNA reads TGTGCCAGCAGGGACAGGGGTGAAGAGCAGTACTTC. Its translation is CASRDRGEEQYF.

There are a few counts of this clone. V is TRBV2 and J is TRBJ2-2; a weak D match, TRBD2 (5 bases). Germline V gene sequence: CDR1 SNHLY, CDR2 FYNNEI. Trimming removed 6 bases at V and 0 bases at J, with 11 bases between. This CDR3 contains 15 residues. The CDR3 here is CASRVLATNTGELFF. CDR3 sequence (DNA): TGTGCCAGCAGGGTATTAGCGACGAACACCGGGGAGCTGTTTTTT.

A single count supports this clone. The chain couples TRBV2 to TRBJ2-3; 8 bases align to TRBD2. Germline V gene data show CDR1 as SNHLY and CDR2 as FYNNEI. The ends lost 3 bases at V and 0 bases at J; junction bases unmatched: 11. There are 18 residues in the CDR3. CDR3 sequence (DNA): TGTGCCAGCAGTGAGACCCGGGGGGGCCTTACTAGCACAGATACGCAGTATTTT. It yields the protein CASSETRGGLTSTDTQYF.

The rearrangement joins TRBV7-9 to TRBJ2-1; TRBD2 agrees at 9 bases. The CDR3 loop spans 15 amino acids. The trim removed 5 bases at V and 4 bases at J, leaving 6 bases unmatched. Germline V gene lookup returns CDR1 SEHNR and CDR2 FQNEAQ (reference sequence). The CDR3 protein is CASSMGLADYNEQFF. The CDR3 DNA reads TGTGCCAGCAGCATGGGACTAGCAGATTACAATGAGCAGTTCTTC.

The chain uses TRBV11-2 and TRBJ2-5, with a weak D call TRBD1 (5 bases). V lost 6 bases and J lost 4, with 12 bases in between. The germline V gene encodes CDR1 SGHAT and CDR2 FQNNGV. The CDR3 has 13 residues. Here the CDR3 reads CASRNQGGETQYF. The CDR3 DNA follows: TGTGCCAGCAGAAACCAGGGTGGAGAGACCCAGTACTTC.

The chain links TRBV19 to TRBJ2-7; maybe TRBD1 (5 bases). Per germline, CDR1 LNHDA and CDR2 SQIVND (reference sequence). CDR3 size: 14 residues. V gave up 4 bases and J gave up 2 bases, with 12 bases separating them. This CDR3 reads CASSTPTATYEQYF. CDR3 nucleotide sequence: TGTGCCAGTAGTACCCCGACAGCAACCTACGAGCAGTACTTC.

This chain links TRBV2 with TRBJ2-2, with D maybe TRBD2 (6 bases). This CDR3 comprises 15 residues. V was clipped by 7 bases and J by 5 bases, with 17 bases between them. Germline CDR1 and CDR2: SNHLY and FYNNEI. The CDR3 loop reads CASIEGRAGTGELFF. Here the CDR3 DNA reads TGTGCCAGCATCGAAGGCAGGGCGGGGACCGGGGAGCTGTTTTTT.

This chain uses TRBV7-9 with TRBJ2-5; TRBD2 matches at 7 bases. V shed 6 bases, J shed 4 bases, and the junction held 5 bases outside the gene matches. The CDR3 is 13 amino acids. Germline loops: CDR1 SEHNR, CDR2 FQNEAQ (reference sequence). CDR3 residues: CASRSGGGETQYF. In nucleotides, the CDR3 is TGTGCCAGCAGGTCGGGGGGTGGAGAGACCCAGTACTTC. The full variable domain, in which reference TRBV7-9 and TRBJ2-5 provide the parts outside the CDR3, is DTGVSQNPRHKITKRGQNVTFRCDPISEHNRLYWYRQTLGQGPEFLTYFQNEAQLEKSRLLSDRFSAERPKGSFSTLEIQRTEQGDSAMYLCASRSGGGETQYFGPGTRLLVL.

This rearrangement joins TRBV9 to TRBJ2-5; 8 bases agree with TRBD2. CDR1 and CDR2 from the germline V gene are SGDLS and YYNGEE. V trimming: 2 bases; J trimming: 5 bases; junction bases outside the gene matches: 5. CDR3 length: 14 residues. Written as DNA, the CDR3 is TGTGCCAGCAGCGTGGGACTAGTGCCCGAGACCCAGTACTTC. It encodes CASSVGLVPETQYF. The variable domain in full, with the rest retrieved from reference TRBV9 and TRBJ2-5, is DSGVTQTPKHLITATGQRVTLRCSPRSGDLSVYWYQQSLDQGLQFLIQYYNGEERAKGNILERFSAQQFPDLHSELNLSSLELGDSALYFCASSVGLVPETQYFGPGTRLLVL.

This clone was counted between two and nine times. The rearrangement joins TRBV19 to TRBJ1-4; 7 positions match TRBD1. Germline CDR1 and CDR2: LNHDA and SQIVND (reference sequence). The CDR3 totals 13 residues. Trimming removed 6 bases from V and 3 bases from J; junction bases left unmatched: 1. CDR3 sequence: CASSQGANEKLFF. In DNA form, the CDR3 reads TGTGCCAGTAGCCAGGGGGCTAATGAAAAACTGTTTTTT. The variable domain in full, with the rest retrieved from reference TRBV19 and TRBJ1-4, is DGGITQSPKYLFRKEGQNVTLSCEQNLNHDAMYWYRQDPGQGLRLIYYSQIVNDFQKGDIAEGYSVSREKKESFPLTVTSAQKNPTAFYLCASSQGANEKLFFGSGTQLSVL.

V usage is TRBV2 and J usage is TRBJ2-5, with D possibly called TRBD1 or TRBD2 (5 bases each). Trimming removed 1 base at V and 3 bases at J, with 6 bases between. Germline values: CDR1 SNHLY, CDR2 FYNNEI. This CDR3 comprises 13 residues. This chain's CDR3 is CASSEGGKETQYF. CDR3 coding DNA: TGTGCCAGCAGTGAAGGGGGGAAAGAGACCCAGTACTTC. The variable domain in full, with the rest retrieved from reference TRBV2 and TRBJ2-5, is EPEVTQTPSHQVTQMGQEVILRCVPISNHLYFYWYRQILGQKVEFLVSFYNNEISEKSEIFDDQFSVERPDGSNFTLKIRSTKLEDSAMYFCASSEGGKETQYFGPGTRLLVL.

The chain recombines TRBV18 with TRBJ2-7; TRBD1 aligns across 7 bases. Per germline, CDR1 KGHSH and CDR2 LQKENI. V lost 3 bases, J lost 7 bases, and 12 bases stayed unmatched. This CDR3 contains 15 residues. The CDR3 nucleotides are TGTGCCAGCTCACCCGACTTCTGGACAGGAGCGGAGCAGTACTTC. This codes for CASSPDFWTGAEQYF.

The genes are TRBV27 and TRBJ2-3; 10 bases line up with TRBD2. Trimming at V came to 6 bases and at J to 6 bases, leaving 9 bases not matched to a gene. The CDR3 has 15 residues. Germline V lookup: CDR1 MNHEY, CDR2 SMNVEV (reference sequence). CDR3 region: CASRSGGANGDTQYF. The DNA of the CDR3 is TGTGCCAGCAGAAGCGGGGGGGCGAATGGGGATACGCAGTATTTT.

V is TRBV29-1 and J is TRBJ2-7, with TRBD1 identical over 7 bases. CDR3 length: 15 residues. Germline values: CDR1 SQVTM, CDR2 ANQGSEA. The trim removed 5 bases at V and 2 bases at J, leaving 12 bases unmatched. The CDR3 here is CSVTTGQVKTYEQYF. The CDR3 region has the DNA TGCAGCGTTACTACCGGACAGGTTAAAACCTACGAGCAGTACTTC.